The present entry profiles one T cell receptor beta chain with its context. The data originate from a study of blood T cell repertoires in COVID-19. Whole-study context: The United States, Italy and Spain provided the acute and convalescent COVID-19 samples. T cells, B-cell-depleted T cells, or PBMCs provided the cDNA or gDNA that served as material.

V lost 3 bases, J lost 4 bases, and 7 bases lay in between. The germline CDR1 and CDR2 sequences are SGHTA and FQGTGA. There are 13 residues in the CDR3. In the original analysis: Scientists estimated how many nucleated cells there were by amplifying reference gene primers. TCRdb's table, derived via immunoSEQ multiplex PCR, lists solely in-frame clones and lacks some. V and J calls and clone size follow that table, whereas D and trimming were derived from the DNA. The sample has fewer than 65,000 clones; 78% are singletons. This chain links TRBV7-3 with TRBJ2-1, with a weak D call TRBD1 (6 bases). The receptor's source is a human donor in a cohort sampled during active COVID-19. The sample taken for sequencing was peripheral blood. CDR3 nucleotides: TGTGCCAGCAGCTTGGGGACATACAATGAGCAGTTCTTC. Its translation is CASSLGTYNEQFF.